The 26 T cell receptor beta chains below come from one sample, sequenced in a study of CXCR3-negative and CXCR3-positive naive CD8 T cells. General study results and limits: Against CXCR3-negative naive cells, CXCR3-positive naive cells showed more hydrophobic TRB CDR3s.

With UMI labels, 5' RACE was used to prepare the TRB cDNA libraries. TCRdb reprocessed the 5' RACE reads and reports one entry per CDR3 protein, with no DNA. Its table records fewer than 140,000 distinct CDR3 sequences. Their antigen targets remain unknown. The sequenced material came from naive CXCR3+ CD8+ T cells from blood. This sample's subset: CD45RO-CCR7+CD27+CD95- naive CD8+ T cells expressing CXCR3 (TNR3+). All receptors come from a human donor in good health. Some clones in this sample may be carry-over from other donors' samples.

CDR3 sequence: CASSFRGQETQYF. V usage is TRBV12-3 or TRBV12-4 and J usage is TRBJ2-5. This CDR3 is built from 13 residues.

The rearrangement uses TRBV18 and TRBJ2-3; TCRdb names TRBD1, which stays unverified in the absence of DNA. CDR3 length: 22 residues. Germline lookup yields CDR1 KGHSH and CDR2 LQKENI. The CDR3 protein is CASSPVSRRIPTGGVTTDTQYF.

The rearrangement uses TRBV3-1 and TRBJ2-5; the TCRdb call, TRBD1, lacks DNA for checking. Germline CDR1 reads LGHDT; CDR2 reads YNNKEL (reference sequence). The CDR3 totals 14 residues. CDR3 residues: CASSLPTNQETQYF.

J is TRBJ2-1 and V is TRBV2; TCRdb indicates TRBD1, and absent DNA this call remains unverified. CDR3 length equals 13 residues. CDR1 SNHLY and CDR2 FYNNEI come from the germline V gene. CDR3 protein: CASSRGAYNEQFF.

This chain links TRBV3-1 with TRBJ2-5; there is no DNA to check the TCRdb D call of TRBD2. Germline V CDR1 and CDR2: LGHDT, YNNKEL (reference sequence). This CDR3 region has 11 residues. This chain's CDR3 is CASGEGGAQYF.

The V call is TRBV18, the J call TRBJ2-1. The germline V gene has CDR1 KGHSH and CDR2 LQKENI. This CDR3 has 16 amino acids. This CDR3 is CASSPEDRGSYNEQFF.

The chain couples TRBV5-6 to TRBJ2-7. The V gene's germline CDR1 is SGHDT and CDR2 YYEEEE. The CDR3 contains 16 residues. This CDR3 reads CASSLMKVQPYYEQYF.

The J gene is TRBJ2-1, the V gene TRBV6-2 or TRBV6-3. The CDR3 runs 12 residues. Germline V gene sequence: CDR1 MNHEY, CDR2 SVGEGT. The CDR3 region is CASSYSTSGQFF.

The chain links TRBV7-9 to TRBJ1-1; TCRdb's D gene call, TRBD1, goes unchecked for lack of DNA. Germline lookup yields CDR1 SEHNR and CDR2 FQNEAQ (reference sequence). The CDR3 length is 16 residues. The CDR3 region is CASSSPSTGVDTEAFF.

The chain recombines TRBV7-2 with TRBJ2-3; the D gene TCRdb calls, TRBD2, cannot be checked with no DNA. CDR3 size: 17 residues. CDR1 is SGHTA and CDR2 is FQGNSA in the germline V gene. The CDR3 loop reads CASSPGLAGGSTDTQYF.

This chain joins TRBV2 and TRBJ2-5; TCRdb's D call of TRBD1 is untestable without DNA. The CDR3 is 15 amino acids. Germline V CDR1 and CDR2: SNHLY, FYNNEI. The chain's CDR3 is CASSDDRGHQETQYF.

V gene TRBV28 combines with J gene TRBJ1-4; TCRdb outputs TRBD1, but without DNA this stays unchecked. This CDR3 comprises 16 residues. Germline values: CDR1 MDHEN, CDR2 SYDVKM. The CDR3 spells CASSPTATARVEKLFF.

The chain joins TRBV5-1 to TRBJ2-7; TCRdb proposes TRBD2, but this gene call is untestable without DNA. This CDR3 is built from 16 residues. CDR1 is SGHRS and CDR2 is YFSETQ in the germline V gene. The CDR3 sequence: CASSLFPSGGTYEQYF.

CDR3 loop: CASSGGARVDTQYF. The V gene is TRBV2, the J gene TRBJ2-3; TCRdb calls TRBD1, which cannot be checked without DNA. This CDR3 contains 14 residues. Looked up from germline, CDR1 is SNHLY and CDR2 is FYNNEI.

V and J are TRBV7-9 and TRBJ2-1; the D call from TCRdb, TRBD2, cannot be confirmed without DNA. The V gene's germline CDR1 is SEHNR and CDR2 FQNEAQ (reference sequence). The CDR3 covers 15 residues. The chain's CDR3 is CASSPREYDYNEQFF.

This CDR3 reads CASSLTATGELFF. The chain joins TRBV11-2 to TRBJ2-2. This CDR3 is 13 amino acids long. Germline V CDR1 and CDR2: SGHAT, FQNNGV.

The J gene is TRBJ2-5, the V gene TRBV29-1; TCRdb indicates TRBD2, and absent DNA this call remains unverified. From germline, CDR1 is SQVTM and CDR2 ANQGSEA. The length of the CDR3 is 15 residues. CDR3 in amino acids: CSVEPSMEFQETQYF.

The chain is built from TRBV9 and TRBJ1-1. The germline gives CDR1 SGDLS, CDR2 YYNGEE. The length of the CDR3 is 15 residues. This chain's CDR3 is CASSVAGTLNTEAFF.

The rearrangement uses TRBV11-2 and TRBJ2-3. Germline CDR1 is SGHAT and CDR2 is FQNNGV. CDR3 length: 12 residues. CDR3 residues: CASSSDTDTQYF.

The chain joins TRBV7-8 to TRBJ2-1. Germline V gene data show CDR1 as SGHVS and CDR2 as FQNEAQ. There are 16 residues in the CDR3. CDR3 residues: CASSLIGWVEVNEQFF. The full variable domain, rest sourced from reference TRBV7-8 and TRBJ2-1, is GAGVSQSPRYKVAKRGQDVALRCDPISGHVSLFWYQQALGQGPEFLTYFQNEAQLDKSGLPSDRFFAERPEGSVSTLKIQRTQQEDSAVYLCASSLIGWVEVNEQFFGPGTRLTVL.

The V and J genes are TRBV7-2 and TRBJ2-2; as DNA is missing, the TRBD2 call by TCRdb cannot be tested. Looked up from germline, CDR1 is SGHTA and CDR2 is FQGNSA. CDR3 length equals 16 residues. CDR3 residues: CASSPPGGGRAGELFF. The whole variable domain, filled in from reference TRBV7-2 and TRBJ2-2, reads GAGVSQSPSNKVTEKGKDVELRCDPISGHTALYWYRQSLGQGLEFLIYFQGNSAPDKSGLPSDRFSAERTGGSVSTLTIQRTQQEDSAVYLCASSPPGGGRAGELFFGEGSRLTVL.

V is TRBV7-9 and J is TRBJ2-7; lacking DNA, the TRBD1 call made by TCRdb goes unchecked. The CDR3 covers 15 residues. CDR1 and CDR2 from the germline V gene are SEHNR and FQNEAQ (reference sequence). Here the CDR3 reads CASVPEDSYSYEQYF.

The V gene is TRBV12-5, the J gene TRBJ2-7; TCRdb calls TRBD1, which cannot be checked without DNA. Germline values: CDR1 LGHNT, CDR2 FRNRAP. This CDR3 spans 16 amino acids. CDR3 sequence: CASGLGTGGPSYEQYF. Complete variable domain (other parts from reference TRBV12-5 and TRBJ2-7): DARVTQTPRHKVTEMGQEVTMRCQPILGHNTVFWYRQTMMQGLELLAYFRNRAPLDDSGMPKDRFSAEMPDATLATLKIQPSEPRDSAVYFCASGLGTGGPSYEQYFGPGTRLTVT.

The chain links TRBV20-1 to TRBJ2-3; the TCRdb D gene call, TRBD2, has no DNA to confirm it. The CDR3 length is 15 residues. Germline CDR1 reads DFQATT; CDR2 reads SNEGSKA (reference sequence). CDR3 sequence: CSARLAGVFPDTQYF.

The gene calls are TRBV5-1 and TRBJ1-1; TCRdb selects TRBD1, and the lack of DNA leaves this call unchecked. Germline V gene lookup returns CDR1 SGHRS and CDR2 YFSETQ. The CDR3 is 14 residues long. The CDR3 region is CASSLQGVGTEAFF.

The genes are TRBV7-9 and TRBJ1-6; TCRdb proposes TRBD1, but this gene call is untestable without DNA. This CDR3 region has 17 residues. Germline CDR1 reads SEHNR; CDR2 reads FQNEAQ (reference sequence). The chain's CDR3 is CASSLVAAGVDNSPLHF.